Shown below are 26 T cell receptor beta chains from a single sample sequenced in a study of blood T cell repertoires in COVID-19. Here immunoSEQ multiplex PCR was the method, and the copy in TCRdb shows in-frame clones only, minus some. The repertoire has just over 650,000 clones, around 89% of them found once; the top ten carry roughly 0.26%. The sequencing sample was made of peripheral blood. The receptors were sampled from a woman in her late teens or twenties with acute or convalescent COVID-19.

The chain joins TRBV18 to TRBJ1-6; 7 positions agree with TRBD1. CDR1 is KGHSH, CDR2 LQKENI, per germline. Trimming took 3 bases from V and 7 from J; bases not matched to a gene: 9. The CDR3 contains 16 residues. This CDR3 is CASSPPSTGPNSPLHF. The CDR3 bases are TGTGCCAGCTCACCCCCTTCGACAGGGCCAAATTCACCCCTCCACTTT.

This clone was counted between two and nine times. V is TRBV3-1 (or the pseudogene TRBV3-2) and J is TRBJ1-2; D might be TRBD1 (6 bases). Germline V gene data show CDR1 as LGHDT and CDR2 as YNNKEL (reference sequence). The CDR3 contains 14 residues. With 5 bases removed from V and 0 bases from J, the gap between germline ends came to 10 bases. In nucleotides, the CDR3 is TGTGCCAGCAGCTCCCGACAGGCTAACTATGGCTACACCTTC. This sequence encodes CASSSRQANYGYTF.

This clone has just one count. The CDR3, as DNA: TGTGCCAGCAGCCCCGGCGGCAGGAACACTGAAGCTTTCTTT. Its translation: CASSPGGRNTEAFF. V gene TRBV7-8 combines with J gene TRBJ1-1; D unresolved. The CDR3 loop spans 14 amino acids. Germline V lookup: CDR1 SGHVS, CDR2 FQNEAQ. Trimming shortened V by 5 bases and J by 1 base, and 11 bases separated the two germline ends.

The genes are TRBV24-1 and TRBJ2-7; 8 bases line up with TRBD1. The germline gives CDR1 KGHDR, CDR2 SFDVKD. The CDR3 loop spans 13 amino acids. V was clipped by 7 bases and J by 4 bases; unmatched bases: 5. The CDR3 nucleotides read TGTGCCACCAGACGGGACAGGTTTTACGAGCAGTACTTC. As protein: CATRRDRFYEQYF.

The rearrangement links TRBV24-1 to TRBJ1-2, with D unresolved. With 0 bases removed from V and 8 bases from J, the gap between germline ends came to 9 bases. Looked up from germline, CDR1 is KGHDR and CDR2 is SFDVKD. The CDR3 covers 13 residues. This CDR3 is CATSDLEAEGYTF. CDR3 coding DNA: TGTGCCACCAGTGATTTGGAAGCTGAGGGCTACACCTTC.

The rearrangement uses TRBV5-6 and TRBJ2-2; no reliable D call. Germline assignment: CDR1 SGHDT and CDR2 YYEEEE. This CDR3 region has 12 residues. With 2 bases removed from V and 10 bases from J, the gap between germline ends came to 9 bases. This CDR3 reads CASSFEAAELFF. For the CDR3, the DNA is TGTGCCAGCAGCTTCGAGGCCGCGGAGCTGTTTTTT. Looking up the rest from reference TRBV5-6 and TRBJ2-2 gives the full variable domain: DAGVTQSPTHLIKTRGQQVTLRCSPKSGHDTVSWYQQALGQGPQFIFQYYEEEERQRGNFPDRFSGHQFPNYSSELNVNALLLGDSALYLCASSFEAAELFFGEGSRLTVL.

Only one count was recorded for this clone. The V and J genes are TRBV2 and TRBJ1-2; TRBD1 aligns across 9 bases. The J segment lost 4 bases and the V segment lost 7 bases, leaving 10 bases of the junction unmatched. The CDR3 is 15 amino acids. Germline V CDR1 and CDR2: SNHLY, FYNNEI. The CDR3 sequence is CASKNRGRTFYGYTF. The CDR3 bases are TGTGCCAGCAAAAACAGGGGGCGTACTTTCTATGGCTACACCTTC.

V is TRBV2 and J is TRBJ1-1; D gene uncertain. The CDR3 length is 14 residues. CDR1 and CDR2 (germline): SNHLY, FYNNEI. The germline V and J ends were trimmed by 6 bases and 1 base, with 12 bases remaining between them. The CDR3 reads CASSPRAGNTEAFF. CDR3 DNA sequence: TGTGCCAGCAGCCCGAGGGCAGGGAACACTGAAGCTTTCTTT.

V and J are TRBV4-3 and TRBJ2-7, with D maybe TRBD1 (5 bases). The germline CDR1 and CDR2 sequences are LGHNA and YSLEER. V lost 1 base and J 5 bases, leaving 15 bases between the germline ends. The length of the CDR3 is 15 residues. Here the CDR3 reads CASSQVGSGLNEQYF. The CDR3 nucleotides read TGCGCCAGCAGCCAAGTCGGTTCAGGGTTGAACGAGCAGTACTTC.

The sample holds a few counts of this clone. The chain recombines TRBV18 with TRBJ1-4; 8 nucleotides line up with TRBD1. V trimming: 6 bases; J trimming: 3 bases; junction bases outside the gene matches: 6. Germline V gene sequence: CDR1 KGHSH, CDR2 LQKENI. This CDR3 has 15 amino acids. The CDR3 region has the DNA TGTGCCAGCTCGCTAGGACAGGGACCTAATGAAAAACTGTTTTTT. It codes for CASSLGQGPNEKLFF.

The table lists this clone with a few counts. The chain combines TRBV5-6 with TRBJ1-2; D is uncertain. This CDR3 spans 14 amino acids. The germline gives CDR1 SGHDT, CDR2 YYEEEE. Trimming cost V 4 bases and J 8 bases, with 18 bases left between them. The CDR3 sequence: CASSLLHGKEGYTF. CDR3 nucleotides: TGTGCCAGCAGCCTCCTGCACGGGAAGGAGGGCTACACCTTC.

The V gene is TRBV7-9, the J gene TRBJ2-7; TRBD2 matches at 9 bases. V gave up 10 bases and J gave up 7 bases; unmatched junction bases: 8. Germline V CDR1 and CDR2: SEHNR, FQNEAQ (reference sequence). This CDR3 is built from 12 residues. The CDR3 DNA reads TGTGCCACTCTTAGCGGGGGAGGAGAGCAGTACTTC. This gives the protein CATLSGGGEQYF. The complete variable domain, with remaining parts taken from reference TRBV7-9 and TRBJ2-7, reads DTGVSQNPRHKITKRGQNVTFRCDPISEHNRLYWYRQTLGQGPEFLTYFQNEAQLEKSRLLSDRFSAERPKGSFSTLEIQRTEQGDSAMYLCATLSGGGEQYFGPGTRLTVT.

The J gene is TRBJ1-1, the V gene TRBV18; possible D gene TRBD1, 5 bases. Germline CDR1 is KGHSH and CDR2 is LQKENI. The CDR3 is made up of 16 amino acids. The germline V and J ends were trimmed by 0 bases and 4 bases, with 15 bases remaining between them. The CDR3 loop is CASSPPTELKGTEAFF. For the CDR3, the DNA is TGTGCCAGCTCACCACCGACAGAGTTAAAGGGCACTGAAGCTTTCTTT.

The J gene is TRBJ1-2, the V gene TRBV6-5, with TRBD1 as a possible D gene (5 bases). The germline V and J ends were trimmed by 6 bases and 9 bases, with 14 bases remaining between them. CDR1 is MNHEY and CDR2 is SVGAGI in the germline V gene. This CDR3 comprises 12 residues. The CDR3 loop reads CASSWGGTSYTF. The CDR3 DNA follows: TGTGCCAGCAGCTGGGGCGGAACCAGCTACACCTTC.

As to this clone: In the same sample, other DNA sequences code for this CDR3. CDR3 residues: CASSQETDYGYTF. The CDR3 nucleotides read TGCGCCAGCAGCCAAGAGACAGACTATGGCTACACCTTC. The chain links TRBV4-1 to TRBJ1-2, with D possibly matching TRBD1 (5 bases). V lost 0 bases and J 3 bases, leaving 5 bases between the germline ends. CDR1 is MGHRA and CDR2 is YSYEKL in the germline V gene. The CDR3 has 13 residues.

The V call is TRBV5-1, the J call TRBJ2-1; a possible D gene is TRBD1 (5 bases). Trimming cost V 2 bases and J 10 bases, with 10 bases left between them. Germline V CDR1 and CDR2: SGHRS, YFSETQ. This CDR3 has 12 residues. In DNA, the CDR3 is TGCGCCAGCAGCTTAGGGGTTTGGGAGCAGTTCTTC. Encoded protein: CASSLGVWEQFF.

The chain uses TRBV25-1 and TRBJ1-1; 7 bases are shared with TRBD1. The CDR3 spans 15 residues. V trimming: 1 base; J trimming: 4 bases; junction bases outside the gene matches: 6. The V gene's germline CDR1 is MGHDK and CDR2 SYGVNS. CDR3 DNA sequence: TGTGCCAGCAGTGAATTAGACAGGGAGGCCACTGAAGCTTTCTTT. Translated: CASSELDREATEAFF.

This chain joins TRBV12-3 or TRBV12-4 and TRBJ2-7, with no clear D. V was trimmed by 6 bases and J by 1 base, leaving 7 bases between them. CDR3 length equals 12 residues. CDR3 in amino acids: CASRQKSYEQYF. In nucleotides, the CDR3 is TGTGCCAGCAGACAGAAGTCCTACGAGCAGTACTTC.

Concerning this clone: This sample includes further DNA sequences coding for the same CDR3. This rearrangement joins TRBV4-3 to TRBJ1-1; 11 bases are shared with TRBD1. Germline V gene data show CDR1 as LGHNA and CDR2 as YSLEER. V shed 1 base and J 4 bases; nucleotides not matched to a gene: 2. The CDR3 sequence is 15 residues long. The CDR3 DNA sequence: TGCGCCAGCAGCCAAGGGACAGGGGGCTTCACTGAAGCTTTCTTT. This codes for CASSQGTGGFTEAFF.

The chain couples TRBV12-2 to TRBJ2-7; TRBD1, the table's D call, was not compared with the DNA. TRBV12-2 is termed a pseudogene. This CDR3 spans 14 amino acids. Here the CDR3 reads CASRSRQQGFRGYF. The CDR3 nucleotides read TGTGCAAGTCGCTCCCGCCAACAGGGGTTTAGGGGTTACTTC.

The chain carries TRBV6-1 and TRBJ1-6, with 9 nucleotides matching TRBD1. Germline-derived CDR1 and CDR2 are MNHNS and SASEGT. CDR3 length equals 16 residues. V shed 0 bases, J shed 7 bases, and the junction held 4 bases outside the gene matches. Written as DNA, the CDR3 is TGTGCCAGCAGTGAAGCATCGGGACAGGGAAATTCACCCCTCCACTTT. Its protein product is CASSEASGQGNSPLHF.

The chain uses TRBV29-1 and TRBJ2-7; 8 nucleotides align to TRBD1. The length of the CDR3 is 10 residues. Germline-derived CDR1 and CDR2 are SQVTM and ANQGSEA. With V trimmed by 7 bases and J by 6 bases, 2 bases remained unmatched. The CDR3 bases are TGCAGCGAGGACAGGGTCGAGCAGTACTTC. The encoded protein is CSEDRVEQYF.

The CDR3 loop reads CASRRDRGGAFF. DNA for the CDR3: TGTGCCAGCAGGCGGGACAGGGGGGGAGCTTTCTTT. J is TRBJ1-1 and V is TRBV27, with 11 bases aligning to TRBD1. Trimming at V came to 6 bases and at J to 10 bases, leaving 4 bases not matched to a gene. Germline CDR1 and CDR2: MNHEY and SMNVEV (reference sequence). The CDR3 has 12 residues.

The chain carries TRBV29-1 and TRBJ1-1; TRBD1 is a possible D gene (6 bases). This CDR3 is built from 10 residues. The V gene's germline CDR1 is SQVTM and CDR2 ANQGSEA. V was shortened by 6 bases and J by 11 bases, with 13 bases between the two germline ends. CDR3 region: CSVTTGYAFF. The CDR3 coding sequence is TGCAGCGTAACTACAGGGTACGCTTTCTTT.

The rearrangement uses TRBV19 and TRBJ2-7; 7 positions agree with TRBD1. Trimming took 7 bases from V and 0 from J; bases not matched to a gene: 12. Germline assignment: CDR1 LNHDA and CDR2 SQIVND (reference sequence). The CDR3 has 16 amino acids. In DNA, the CDR3 is TGTGCCAGTAACCGGGACAGTTCTTCGAGCTCCTACGAGCAGTACTTC. Encoded protein: CASNRDSSSSSYEQYF.

This sequence joins TRBV25-1 and TRBJ1-1; D gene unclear. This CDR3 is 14 amino acids long. V was clipped by 3 bases and J by 3 bases, with 11 bases between them. CDR1 MGHDK and CDR2 SYGVNS come from the germline V gene. This CDR3 reads CASSEAGSHTEAFF. In DNA, the CDR3 is TGTGCCAGCAGTGAGGCAGGATCCCACACTGAAGCTTTCTTT.